This is a list of T cell receptor beta chains from one sample in a study of shared clonotypes between healthy human individuals. The assay was immunoSEQ multiplex PCR, and TCRdb's table has in-frame clones only and misses some. The sample yields about 2.4 million clones, 90% to 95% seen once. The material sequenced was naive CD4+ T cells from PBMCs. The receptors originated from a young man in good health. Some clones in this sample may be carry-over from other donors' samples. Each CDR3 is given with its conserved first and last residue.

V gene: TRBV27
J gene: TRBJ2-7
CDR3 protein: CASSPGQAYEQYF

V gene: TRBV18
J gene: TRBJ2-6
CDR3 protein: CASSQGISGANVLTF

V gene: TRBV7-8
J gene: TRBJ2-1
CDR3 protein: CASSSRASGSPYNEQFF

V gene: TRBV9
J gene: TRBJ2-2
CDR3 protein: CASGGADRVAGELFF

V gene: TRBV4-1
J gene: TRBJ1-2
CDR3 protein: CASSQIDGDYYGYTF

V gene: TRBV15
J gene: TRBJ2-1
CDR3 protein: CATSRAQGAYNEQFF

V gene: TRBV19
J gene: TRBJ1-3
CDR3 protein: CASSQRSPFSGNTIYF

V gene: TRBV6-1
J gene: TRBJ2-5
CDR3 protein: CASSQAPQETQYF

V gene: TRBV4-1
J gene: TRBJ2-5
CDR3 protein: CASSLGNQETQYF

V gene: TRBV4-2
J gene: TRBJ2-3
CDR3 protein: CASRLAGAVTDTQYF

V gene: TRBV19
J gene: TRBJ1-2
CDR3 protein: CASSGRFYGYTF

V gene: TRBV27
J gene: TRBJ2-7
CDR3 protein: CASRDALSYEQYF

V gene: TRBV4-1
J gene: TRBJ2-6
CDR3 protein: CASSRTPPGQRGANVLTF

V gene: TRBV29-1
J gene: TRBJ1-6
CDR3 protein: CSVPGGAHSSYNSPLHF

V gene: TRBV10-2
J gene: TRBJ2-3
CDR3 protein: CASSESGISGRITDTQYF

V gene: TRBV4-1
J gene: TRBJ2-7
CDR3 protein: CASSQDIRQRSYEQYF

V gene: TRBV7-9
J gene: TRBJ1-1
CDR3 protein: CASSSIGGGTEAFF

V gene: TRBV18
J gene: TRBJ1-5
CDR3 protein: CASSSDRLAQPQHF

V gene: TRBV28
J gene: TRBJ1-2
CDR3 protein: CASSSISGRGHYGYTF

V gene: TRBV5-4
J gene: TRBJ2-3
CDR3 protein: CASSLAGNGRDTQYF

V gene: TRBV6-5
J gene: TRBJ1-5
CDR3 protein: CASSPGRNQPQHF

V gene: TRBV7-2
J gene: TRBJ1-5
CDR3 protein: CASSLRQGAQPQHF

V gene: TRBV6-5
J gene: TRBJ1-1
CDR3 protein: CASSYSRGTNTEAFF

V gene: TRBV27
J gene: TRBJ2-1
CDR3 protein: CAVGKEGASINEQFF

V gene: TRBV7-9
J gene: TRBJ1-1
CDR3 protein: CASSHRDLAEAFF

V gene: TRBV7-7
J gene: TRBJ1-5
CDR3 protein: CASSCRSRGYVQPQHF

V gene: TRBV18
J gene: TRBJ2-4
CDR3 protein: CASSQIEFSLAKNIQYF

V gene: TRBV30
J gene: TRBJ2-1
CDR3 protein: CAWSTRTSGRLKEQFF

V gene: TRBV28
J gene: TRBJ2-7
CDR3 protein: CASSFSGGQGIYEQYF

V gene: TRBV5-4
J gene: TRBJ2-1
CDR3 protein: CASSRVVAPIQGHNEQFF

V gene: TRBV7-2
J gene: TRBJ2-7
CDR3 protein: CASSLAGGSSYEQYF

V gene: TRBV21-1
J gene: TRBJ2-1
CDR3 protein: CASSTFPRTGSCSYNEQFF

V gene: TRBV4-3
J gene: TRBJ1-1
CDR3 protein: CASSQDASGTEAFF

V gene: TRBV28
J gene: TRBJ1-2
CDR3 protein: CASSVTGTPHQGYTF

V gene: TRBV2
J gene: TRBJ2-7
CDR3 protein: CASSVDRAAHEQYF

V gene: TRBV28
J gene: TRBJ1-2
CDR3 protein: CASLTGTGHGYTF

V gene: TRBV19
J gene: TRBJ2-7
CDR3 protein: CASSIIFSDQSTEQYF

V gene: TRBV28
J gene: TRBJ2-2
CDR3 protein: CASSFQGRTGELFF

V gene: TRBV27
J gene: TRBJ2-7
CDR3 protein: CASRRGQYYEQYF

V gene: TRBV7-2
J gene: TRBJ2-3
CDR3 protein: CASSFFRDTQYF

V gene: TRBV11-3
J gene: TRBJ2-7
CDR3 protein: CASAEGGGYEQYF